The clone carrying this T cell receptor (beta chain) was seen repeatedly, ten times or more. The CDR3 is made up of 16 amino acids. From germline, CDR1 is MNHEY and CDR2 SVGEGT. The ends lost 5 bases at V and 4 bases at J; junction bases unmatched: 10. TCRdb ran MiXCR on the 5' RACE reads and lists one entry per CDR3 protein. The sample shows about 82,000 distinct CDR3 sequences, around 5.1% of them seen only once. This record belongs to a study of T cells of healthy individuals. This clonotype was obtained from a female donor in good health. J is TRBJ2-1 and V is TRBV6-2 or TRBV6-3; 8 bases are a match to TRBD2. This CDR3 is CASSPIIAGLYNEQFF. CDR3 DNA sequence: TGTGCCAGCAGTCCCATTATAGCGGGATTGTACAATGAGCAGTTCTTC.